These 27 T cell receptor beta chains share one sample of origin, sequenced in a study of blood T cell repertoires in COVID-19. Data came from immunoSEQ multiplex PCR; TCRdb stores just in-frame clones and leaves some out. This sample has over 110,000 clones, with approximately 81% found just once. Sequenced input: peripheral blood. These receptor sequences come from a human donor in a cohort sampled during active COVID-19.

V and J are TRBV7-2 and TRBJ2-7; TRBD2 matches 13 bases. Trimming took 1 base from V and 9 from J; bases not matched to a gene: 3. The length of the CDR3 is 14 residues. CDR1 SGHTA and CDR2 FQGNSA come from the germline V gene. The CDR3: CASSLGTSGSGQYF. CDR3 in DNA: TGTGCCAGCAGCTTAGGGACTAGCGGGAGCGGGCAGTACTTC.

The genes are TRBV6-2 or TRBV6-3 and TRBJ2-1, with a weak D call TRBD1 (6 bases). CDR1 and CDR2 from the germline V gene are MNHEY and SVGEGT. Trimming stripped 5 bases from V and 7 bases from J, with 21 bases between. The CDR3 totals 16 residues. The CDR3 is CASSLKRPDRRNEQFF. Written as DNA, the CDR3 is TGTGCCAGCAGTCTCAAACGCCCCGACAGGAGGAATGAGCAGTTCTTC.

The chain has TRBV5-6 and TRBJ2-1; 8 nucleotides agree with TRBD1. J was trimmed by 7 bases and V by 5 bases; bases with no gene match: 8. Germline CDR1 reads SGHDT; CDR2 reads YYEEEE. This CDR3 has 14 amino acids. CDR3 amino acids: CASRPTGARNEQFF. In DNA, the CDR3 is TGTGCCAGCAGACCGACAGGGGCGCGGAATGAGCAGTTCTTC.

The CDR3 protein is CASSLGGYYEQYF. Here the CDR3 DNA reads TGTGCCAGCAGCTTGGGGGGCTACTACGAGCAGTACTTC. The chain uses TRBV5-6 and TRBJ2-7; possibly TRBD1 for D (5 bases). The V end was cut by 0 bases, the J end by 3 bases, with 7 bases between. The CDR3 totals 13 residues. Per the germline V gene, CDR1 is SGHDT and CDR2 is YYEEEE.

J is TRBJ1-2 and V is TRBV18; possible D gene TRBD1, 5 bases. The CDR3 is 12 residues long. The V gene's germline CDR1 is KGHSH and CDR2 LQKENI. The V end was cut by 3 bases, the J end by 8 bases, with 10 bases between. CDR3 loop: CASSPSQGGYTF. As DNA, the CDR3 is TGTGCCAGCTCACCTAGCCAGGGCGGCTACACCTTC.

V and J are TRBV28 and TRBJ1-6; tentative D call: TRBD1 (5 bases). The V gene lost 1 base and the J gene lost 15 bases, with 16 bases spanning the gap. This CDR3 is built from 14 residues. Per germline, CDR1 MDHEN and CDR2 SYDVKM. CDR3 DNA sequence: TGTGCCAGCAGTTTATCAGTTGGGGGGAAGGGCCTCCACTTT. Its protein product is CASSLSVGGKGLHF.

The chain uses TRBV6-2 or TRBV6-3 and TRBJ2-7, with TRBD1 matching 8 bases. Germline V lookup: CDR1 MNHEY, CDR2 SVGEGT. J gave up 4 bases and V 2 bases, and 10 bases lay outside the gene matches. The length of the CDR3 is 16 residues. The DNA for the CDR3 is TGTGCCAGCAGTTACCCCTCCGGGACAGGAAAATACGAGCAGTACTTC. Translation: CASSYPSGTGKYEQYF.

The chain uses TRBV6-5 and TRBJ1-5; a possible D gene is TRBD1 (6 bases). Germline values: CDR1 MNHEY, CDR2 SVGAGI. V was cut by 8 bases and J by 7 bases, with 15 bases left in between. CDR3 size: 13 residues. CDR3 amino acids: CASEKQGRQPQHF. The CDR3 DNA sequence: TGTGCCAGCGAAAAACAGGGTCGGCAGCCCCAGCATTTT.

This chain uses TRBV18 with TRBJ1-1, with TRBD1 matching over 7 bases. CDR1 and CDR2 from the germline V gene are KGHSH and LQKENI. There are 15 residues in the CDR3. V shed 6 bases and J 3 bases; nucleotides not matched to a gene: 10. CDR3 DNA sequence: TGTGCCAGCTCGACAGGGTTAGGTCTGGACACTGAAGCTTTCTTT. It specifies CASSTGLGLDTEAFF.

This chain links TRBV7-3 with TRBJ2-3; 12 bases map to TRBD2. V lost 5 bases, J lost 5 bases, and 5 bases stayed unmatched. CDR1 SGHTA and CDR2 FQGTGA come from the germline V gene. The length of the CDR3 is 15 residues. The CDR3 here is CASSPSGRALDTQYF. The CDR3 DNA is TGTGCCAGCAGCCCTAGCGGGAGGGCCTTAGATACGCAGTATTTT.

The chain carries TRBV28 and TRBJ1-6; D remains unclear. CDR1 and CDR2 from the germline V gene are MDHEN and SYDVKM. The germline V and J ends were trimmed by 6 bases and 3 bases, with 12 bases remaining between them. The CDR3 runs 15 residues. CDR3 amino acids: CASRTAGIYNSPLHF. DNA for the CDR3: TGTGCCAGCAGGACCGCGGGGATCTATAATTCACCCCTCCACTTT.

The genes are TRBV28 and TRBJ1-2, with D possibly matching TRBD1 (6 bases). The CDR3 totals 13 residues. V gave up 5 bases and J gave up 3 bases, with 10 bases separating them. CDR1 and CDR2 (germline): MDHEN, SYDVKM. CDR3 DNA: TGTGCCAGCAGTAACAGGGCCTACTATGGCTACACCTTC. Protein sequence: CASSNRAYYGYTF.

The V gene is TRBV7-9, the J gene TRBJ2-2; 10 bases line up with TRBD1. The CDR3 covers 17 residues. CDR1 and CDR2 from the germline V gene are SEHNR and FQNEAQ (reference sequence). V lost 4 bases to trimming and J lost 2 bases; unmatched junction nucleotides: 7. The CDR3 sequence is CASSSGTGAINTGELFF. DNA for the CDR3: TGTGCCAGCAGCTCAGGGACAGGGGCCATAAACACCGGGGAGCTGTTTTTT.

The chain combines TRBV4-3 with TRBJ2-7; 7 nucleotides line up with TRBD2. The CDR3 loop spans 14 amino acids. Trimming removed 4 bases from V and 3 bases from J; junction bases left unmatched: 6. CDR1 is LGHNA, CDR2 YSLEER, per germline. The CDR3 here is CASSLGLGFYEQYF. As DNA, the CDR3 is TGCGCCAGCAGCCTTGGACTAGGTTTCTACGAGCAGTACTTC.

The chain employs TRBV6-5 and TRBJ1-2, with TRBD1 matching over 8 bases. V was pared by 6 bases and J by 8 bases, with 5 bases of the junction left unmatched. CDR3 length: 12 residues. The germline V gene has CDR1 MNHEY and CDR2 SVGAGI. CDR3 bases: TGTGCCAGCAGCCGGACAGGGATGGGCTACACCTTC. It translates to CASSRTGMGYTF.

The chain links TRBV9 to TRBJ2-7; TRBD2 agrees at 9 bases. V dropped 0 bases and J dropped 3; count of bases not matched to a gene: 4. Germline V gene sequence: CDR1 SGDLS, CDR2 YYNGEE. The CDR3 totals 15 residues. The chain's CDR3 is CASSVGGRVGYEQYF. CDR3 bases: TGTGCCAGCAGCGTAGGCGGGAGGGTGGGCTACGAGCAGTACTTC.

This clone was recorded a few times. CDR3 DNA: TGCGCCAGCAGCCCGGGACAGGCGAACACTGAAGCTTTCTTT. This gives the protein CASSPGQANTEAFF. The rearrangement joins TRBV4-3 to TRBJ1-1, with 8 bases identical to TRBD1. CDR1 LGHNA and CDR2 YSLEER come from the germline V gene. With V trimmed by 4 bases and J by 1 base, 2 bases remained unmatched. CDR3 length equals 14 residues.

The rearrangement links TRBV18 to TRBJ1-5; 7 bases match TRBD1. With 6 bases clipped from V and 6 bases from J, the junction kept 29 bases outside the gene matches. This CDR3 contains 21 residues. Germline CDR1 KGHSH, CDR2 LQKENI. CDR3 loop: CASSDRGERQGRDLRSQPQHF. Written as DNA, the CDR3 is TGTGCCAGCTCCGATAGAGGCGAGAGACAGGGTAGGGACTTAAGGAGTCAGCCCCAGCATTTT.

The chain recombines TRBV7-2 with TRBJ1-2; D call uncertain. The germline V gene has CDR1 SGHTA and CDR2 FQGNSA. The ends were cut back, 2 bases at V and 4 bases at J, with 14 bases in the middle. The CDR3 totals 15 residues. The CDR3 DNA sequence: TGTGCCAGCAGCTTATCGTCAGGCTACCTCTATGGCTACACCTTC. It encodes CASSLSSGYLYGYTF.

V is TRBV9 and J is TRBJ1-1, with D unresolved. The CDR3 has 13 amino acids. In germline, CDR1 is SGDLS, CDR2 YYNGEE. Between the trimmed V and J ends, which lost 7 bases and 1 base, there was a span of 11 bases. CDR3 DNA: TGTGCCAGCGGAAGGCGGCAGAACACTGAAGCTTTCTTT. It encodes CASGRRQNTEAFF.

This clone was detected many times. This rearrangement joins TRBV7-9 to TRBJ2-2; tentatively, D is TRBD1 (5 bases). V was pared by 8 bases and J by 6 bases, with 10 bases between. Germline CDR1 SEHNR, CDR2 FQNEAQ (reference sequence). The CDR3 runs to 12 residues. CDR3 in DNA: TGTGCCAGCTCGACAGTTTCCGGGGAGCTGTTTTTT. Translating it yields CASSTVSGELFF.

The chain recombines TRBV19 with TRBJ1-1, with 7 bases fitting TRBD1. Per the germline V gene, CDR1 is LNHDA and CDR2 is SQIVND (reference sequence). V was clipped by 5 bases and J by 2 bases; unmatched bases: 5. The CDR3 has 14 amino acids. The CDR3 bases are TGTGCCAGTAGTCGGAGGGGGCTTAACACTGAAGCTTTCTTT. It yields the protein CASSRRGLNTEAFF.

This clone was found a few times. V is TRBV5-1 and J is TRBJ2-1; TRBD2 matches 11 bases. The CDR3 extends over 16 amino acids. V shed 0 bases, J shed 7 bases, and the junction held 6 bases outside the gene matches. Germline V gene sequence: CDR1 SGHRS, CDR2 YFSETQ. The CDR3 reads CASSLGELAGVNEQFF. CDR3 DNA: TGCGCCAGCAGCTTGGGAGAACTAGCGGGAGTAAATGAGCAGTTCTTC.

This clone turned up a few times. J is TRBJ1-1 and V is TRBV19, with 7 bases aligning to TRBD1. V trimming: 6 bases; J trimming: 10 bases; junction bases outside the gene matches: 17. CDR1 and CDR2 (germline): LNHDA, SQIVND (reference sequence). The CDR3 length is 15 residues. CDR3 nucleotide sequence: TGTGCCAGTAGAACCCTCGACAGGGAGTTTTCTGTAGCTTTCTTT. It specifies CASRTLDREFSVAFF.

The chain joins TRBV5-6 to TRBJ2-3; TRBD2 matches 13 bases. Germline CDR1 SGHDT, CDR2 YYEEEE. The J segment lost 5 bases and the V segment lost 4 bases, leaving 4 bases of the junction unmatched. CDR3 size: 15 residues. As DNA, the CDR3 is TGTGCCAGCAGCAAGAGACTAGCGGGAGGAGATACGCAGTATTTT. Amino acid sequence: CASSKRLAGGDTQYF.

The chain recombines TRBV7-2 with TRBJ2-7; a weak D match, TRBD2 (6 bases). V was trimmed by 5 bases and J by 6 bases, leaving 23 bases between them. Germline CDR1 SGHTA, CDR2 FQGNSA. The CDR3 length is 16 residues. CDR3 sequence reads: CASSLIAAGPDGEQYF. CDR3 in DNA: TGTGCCAGCAGCCTCATAGCAGCGGGTCCGGACGGCGAGCAGTACTTC.

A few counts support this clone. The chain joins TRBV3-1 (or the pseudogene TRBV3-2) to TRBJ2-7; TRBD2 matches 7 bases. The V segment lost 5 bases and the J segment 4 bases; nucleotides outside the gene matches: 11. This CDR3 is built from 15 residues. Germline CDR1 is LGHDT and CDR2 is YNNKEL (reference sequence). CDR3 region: CASSKRASGQYEQYF. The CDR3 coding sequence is TGTGCCAGCAGCAAGCGGGCTAGCGGACAATACGAGCAGTACTTC.